This T cell receptor beta chain was recovered during a study of blood T cell repertoires in COVID-19. The overall study: Sources were T cells, B-cell-depleted T cells, or PBMCs; the material itself was cDNA or gDNA.

This CDR3 is built from 17 residues. The V gene end was trimmed by 0 bases and the J gene end by 4 bases; junction bases not matched to a gene: 5. Germline CDR1 MGHRA, CDR2 YSYEKL. A note on this clone: Within the sample, other DNA sequences also encode this same CDR3.

The table came from immunoSEQ multiplex PCR; TCRdb's copy has only in-frame clones and leaves some out. The repertoire holds fewer than 250,000 clones, with about 88% as singletons. This receptor was identified in a woman aged 55 to 70 with acute or convalescent COVID-19. The sample taken for sequencing was peripheral blood. The rearrangement uses TRBV4-1 and TRBJ2-6; 8 nucleotides match TRBD2. This chain's CDR3 is CASSQDPGGGGANVLTF. CDR3 sequence (DNA): TGCGCCAGCAGCCAAGATCCGGGGGGGGGCGGGGCCAACGTCCTGACTTTC.